Listed below are T cell receptor beta chains from one sample, sequenced in a study of beta chain features in type 1 diabetes. Using immunoSEQ multiplex PCR, the repertoire was profiled, and TCRdb retains in-frame clones only, with some absent. The sample lists 130,000 to 150,000 clones; about 13% were seen once. Sequencing was done on a sample of central memory CD4+ T cells from blood. The receptors were gathered from a man aged 18 to 35 with type 1 diabetes. Both conserved end residues are trimmed from each CDR3.

cdr3_aa | j_call | cdr3_length | v_call
ASSVSGGRTDTQY | TRBJ2-3 | 13 | TRBV9
ASSISGTDINEQF | TRBJ2-1 | 13 | TRBV19
ASSVGQGGIASTQETQY | TRBJ2-5 | 17 | TRBV9
ASSLAGGPTYEQY | TRBJ2-7 | 13 | TRBV28
ASSLTGATQPQH | TRBJ1-5 | 12 | TRBV7-2
ALTPPGLNYGYT | TRBJ1-2 | 12 | TRBV7-2
ASSFSLMGGEEPQH | TRBJ1-5 | 14 | TRBV5-6
ASSAGTSGGPGETQY | TRBJ2-5 | 15 | TRBV7-7
ASGGFGYT | TRBJ1-2 | 8 | TRBV7-9
ASSPFPGGVETQY | TRBJ2-5 | 13 | TRBV18
ASSGVSRTDTQY | TRBJ2-3 | 12 | TRBV2
ATLRGAGETQY | TRBJ2-5 | 11 | TRBV10-3
ASSQGSSGIRETQY | TRBJ2-5 | 14 | TRBV14
AWATGLRTEAF | TRBJ1-1 | 11 | TRBV30
ASSREGLSYEQF | TRBJ2-1 | 12 | TRBV28
AISDPGGLASNEQF | TRBJ2-1 | 14 | TRBV10-3
SVTVNRGANGYT | TRBJ1-2 | 12 | TRBV29-1
ASSVGPANTGELF | TRBJ2-2 | 13 | TRBV9
ASSSLGLGGNEQF | TRBJ2-1 | 13 | TRBV13
ASSYSGASTDTQY | TRBJ2-3 | 13 | TRBV6-5
AWMFSFSGNTIY | TRBJ1-3 | 12 | TRBV30
ATATGGSTDTQY | TRBJ2-3 | 12 | TRBV19
ASSGQTYNSPLH | TRBJ1-6 | 12 | TRBV25-1
AWTHQETQY | TRBJ2-5 | 9 | TRBV30
ASSESRTGLLTDTQY | TRBJ2-3 | 15 | TRBV6-1
SVEVPSAPDGYT | TRBJ1-2 | 12 | TRBV29-1
ASTSGGAESNEQF | TRBJ2-1 | 13 | TRBV27
ASTPSWSGLGETQY | TRBJ2-5 | 14 | TRBV5-4
ASSEIGEETQY | TRBJ2-5 | 11 | TRBV6-1
ASSPMTGGRTEAF | TRBJ1-1 | 13 | TRBV5-1
ASSPTLGGDEQY | TRBJ2-7 | 12 | TRBV18
ASSLDRVSDGYT | TRBJ1-2 | 12 | TRBV6-5
ASSYRPATEAF | TRBJ1-1 | 11 | TRBV7-2
ASSPTWDYEQY | TRBJ2-7 | 11 | TRBV7-2
ASSPGTGGNTIY | TRBJ1-3 | 12 | TRBV18
ASSWDRGKETQY | TRBJ2-5 | 12 | TRBV5-1
ASSLGGGWNTIY | TRBJ1-3 | 12 | TRBV7-2
ASSLAGQIEQY | TRBJ2-7 | 11 | TRBV7-8
ASSRANEQF | TRBJ2-1 | 9 | TRBV6-6
ASSLAPRGSNQPQH | TRBJ1-5 | 14 | TRBV7-8
ASSTGTGFLEKLF | TRBJ1-4 | 13 | TRBV9
ASSPQGGTSGGRETQY | TRBJ2-5 | 16 | TRBV5-4
ASSLAGYGYT | TRBJ1-2 | 10 | TRBV7-9
AWSWDSRSGNTIY | TRBJ1-3 | 13 | TRBV30
ASSLLGTDYGYT | TRBJ1-2 | 12 | TRBV28